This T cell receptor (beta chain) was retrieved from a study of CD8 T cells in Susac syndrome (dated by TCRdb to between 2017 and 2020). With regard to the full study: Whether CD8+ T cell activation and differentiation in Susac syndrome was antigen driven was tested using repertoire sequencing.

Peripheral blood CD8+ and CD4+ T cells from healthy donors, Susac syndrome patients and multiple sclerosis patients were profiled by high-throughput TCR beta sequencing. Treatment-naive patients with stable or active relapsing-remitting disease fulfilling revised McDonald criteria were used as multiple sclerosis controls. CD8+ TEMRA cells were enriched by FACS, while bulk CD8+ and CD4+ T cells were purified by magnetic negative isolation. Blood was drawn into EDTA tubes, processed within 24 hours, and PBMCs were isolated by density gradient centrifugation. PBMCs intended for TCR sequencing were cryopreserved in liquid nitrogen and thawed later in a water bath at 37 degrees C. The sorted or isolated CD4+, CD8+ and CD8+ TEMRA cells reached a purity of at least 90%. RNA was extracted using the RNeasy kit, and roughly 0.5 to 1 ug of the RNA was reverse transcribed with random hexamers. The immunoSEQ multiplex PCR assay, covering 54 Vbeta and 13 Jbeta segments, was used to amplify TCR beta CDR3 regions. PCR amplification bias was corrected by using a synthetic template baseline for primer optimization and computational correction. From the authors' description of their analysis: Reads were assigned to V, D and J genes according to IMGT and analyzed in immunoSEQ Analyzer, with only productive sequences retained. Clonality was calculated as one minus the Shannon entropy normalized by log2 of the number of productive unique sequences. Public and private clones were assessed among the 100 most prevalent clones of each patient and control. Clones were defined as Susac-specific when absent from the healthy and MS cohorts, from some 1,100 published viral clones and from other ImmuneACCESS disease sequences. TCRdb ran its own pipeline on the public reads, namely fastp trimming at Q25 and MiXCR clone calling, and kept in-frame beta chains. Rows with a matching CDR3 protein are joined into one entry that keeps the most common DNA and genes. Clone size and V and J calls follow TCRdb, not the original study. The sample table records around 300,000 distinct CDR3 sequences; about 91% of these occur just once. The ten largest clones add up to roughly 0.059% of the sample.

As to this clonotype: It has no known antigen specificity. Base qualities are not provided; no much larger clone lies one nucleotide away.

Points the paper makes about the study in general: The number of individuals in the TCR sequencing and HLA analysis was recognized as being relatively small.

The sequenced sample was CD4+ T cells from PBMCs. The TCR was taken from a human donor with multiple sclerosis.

The CDR3 in this case is CSASNAGKDTQYF. The DNA sequence is as follows: TGCAGTGCTAGCAATGCGGGTAAAGATACGCAGTATTTT. The receptor chain draws on TRBV20-1 and TRBJ2-3; the D gene is possibly TRBD2, with 5 bases matching. V loses 3 bases, J loses 5 bases, and the germline ends lie 12 bases apart. The cysteine opens and the phenylalanine closes a CDR3 of 13 amino acids. Only the CDR3 part of the read is kept: 39 bases, read in frame from the first base. CDR1 and CDR2 are read off the germline V gene (reference sequence) as DFQATT and SNEGSKA.